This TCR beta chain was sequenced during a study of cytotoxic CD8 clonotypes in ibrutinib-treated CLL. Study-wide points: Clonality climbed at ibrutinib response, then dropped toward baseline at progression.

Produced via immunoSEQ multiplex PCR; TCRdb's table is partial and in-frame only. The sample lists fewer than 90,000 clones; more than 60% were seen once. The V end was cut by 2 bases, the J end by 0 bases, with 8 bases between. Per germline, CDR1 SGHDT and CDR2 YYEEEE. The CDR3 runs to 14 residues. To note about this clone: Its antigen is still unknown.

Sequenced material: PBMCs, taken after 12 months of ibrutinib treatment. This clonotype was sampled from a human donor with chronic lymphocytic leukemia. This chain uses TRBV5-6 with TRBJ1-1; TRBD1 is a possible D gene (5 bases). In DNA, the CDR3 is TGTGCCAGCAGCTTTACAGGCTTGAACACTGAAGCTTTCTTT. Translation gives CASSFTGLNTEAFF.